These 25 T cell receptor beta chains were sequenced from one sample in a study of cytomegalovirus exposure and HLA in healthy donors (dated by TCRdb to the late 2010s). Libraries were made using the immunoSEQ multiplex PCR assay. The multiplex PCR relied on a mix of 60 forward primers for TCR Vbeta segments and 13 reverse primers for TCR Jbeta segments. What TCRdb holds here is the immuneACCESS table cut down to in-frame rearrangements. Part of the clones is not present; checked against another copy, under half of the missing clones reflect an unresolved V gene, and the others are unexplained. The sample table records about 90,000 clones; around 78% of these occur just once. The ten largest clones capture around 0.53% of the sample. The sample consisted of PBMCs. These receptors originate from a man younger than 45 in good health and CMV-seronegative.

The V and J genes are TRBV9 and TRBJ1-5; D gene unclear. The germline V and J ends were trimmed by 6 bases and 7 bases, with 23 bases remaining between them. Germline assignment: CDR1 SGDLS and CDR2 YYNGEE. The CDR3 consists of 16 residues. The CDR3 protein is CASTDGSGSQHQPQHF. Written as DNA, the CDR3 is TGTGCCAGCACTGACGGCTCCGGGTCCCAGCACCAGCCCCAGCATTTT.

The rearrangement links TRBV9 to TRBJ2-5, with 8 bases matching TRBD1. The J call may not be correct, given that the DNA end is closer to TRBJ2-7. CDR1 and CDR2 (germline): SGDLS, YYNGEE. The CDR3 loop spans 15 amino acids. CDR3 sequence: CASSVASRGRDEQYF. CDR3 coding DNA: TGTGCCAGCAGCGTAGCTTCCAGGGGGCGTGACGAGCAGTACTTC.

The chain employs TRBV13 and TRBJ1-1, with TRBD1 identical over 7 bases. CDR1 and CDR2 (germline): PRHDT, FYEKMQ (reference sequence). The CDR3 length is 13 residues. Unmatched junction bases numbered 6, after V lost 3 bases and J lost 8 bases. CDR3 sequence reads: CASSFAGTAEAFF. The CDR3 DNA reads TGTGCCAGCAGCTTCGCCGGGACAGCCGAAGCTTTCTTT.

The V gene is TRBV25-1, the J gene TRBJ1-1; D might be TRBD1 (5 bases). The germline CDR1 and CDR2 sequences are MGHDK and SYGVNS. The CDR3 has 16 residues. Trimming left V 7 bases short and J 1 base short, with 19 bases between. DNA of the CDR3: TGTGCCAGCACCTCAAACCCAGGGAGGGGGAACACTGAAGCTTTCTTT. The encoded protein is CASTSNPGRGNTEAFF.

Here the CDR3 reads CASSLTPNMLANTDTQYF. The CDR3 DNA sequence: TGTGCCAGCAGTTTAACCCCAAACATGCTAGCGAACACAGATACGCAGTATTTT. The chain combines TRBV27 with TRBJ2-3; possibly TRBD2 for D (6 bases). Germline V gene data show CDR1 as MNHEY and CDR2 as SMNVEV (reference sequence). Trimming removed 2 bases at V and 2 bases at J, with 20 bases between. CDR3 length: 18 amino acids.

The rearrangement uses TRBV5-1 and TRBJ2-3; TRBD2 is a possible D gene (5 bases). V was clipped by 0 bases and J by 0 bases, with 11 bases between them. The CDR3 contains 16 residues. Germline lookup yields CDR1 SGHRS and CDR2 YFSETQ. CDR3 sequence: CASSLESGISTDTQYF. The CDR3 DNA reads TGCGCCAGCAGCTTGGAATCCGGGATTAGCACAGATACGCAGTATTTT.

This clone was observed a single time. The V gene is TRBV19, the J gene TRBJ1-3, with 8 bases matching TRBD1. CDR3 length: 16 amino acids. From germline, CDR1 is LNHDA and CDR2 SQIVND (reference sequence). With 5 bases clipped from V and 4 bases from J, the junction kept 10 bases outside the gene matches. DNA for the CDR3: TGTGCCAGTAGTGACGAACCACAGGGGGTAGGAAACACCATATATTTT. Translation: CASSDEPQGVGNTIYF.

The chain is built from TRBV7-2 and TRBJ1-4; the D is unclear. The V and J ends lost 5 bases and 5 bases respectively, with 6 bases between them. The germline V gene has CDR1 SGHTA and CDR2 FQGNSA. There are 12 residues in the CDR3. This CDR3 reads CASSPLNEKLFF. For the CDR3, the DNA is TGTGCCAGCAGCCCTCTAAATGAAAAACTGTTTTTT.

The chain recombines TRBV5-6 with TRBJ2-1; possible D gene TRBD1, 5 bases. CDR3 length: 15 amino acids. Germline CDR1 SGHDT, CDR2 YYEEEE. With 0 bases removed from V and 2 bases from J, the gap between germline ends came to 9 bases. The CDR3 loop is CASSLGEGAYNEQFF. The DNA for the CDR3 is TGTGCCAGCAGCTTGGGTGAAGGGGCCTACAATGAGCAGTTCTTC.

The gene calls are TRBV5-4 and TRBJ2-1; TRBD2 matches at 9 bases. This CDR3 is built from 16 residues. Per germline, CDR1 SGHNT and CDR2 YYREEE (reference sequence). V was clipped by 4 bases and J by 7 bases; unmatched bases: 12. The CDR3 reads CASSTSVAGVFNEQFF. In DNA, the CDR3 is TGTGCCAGCAGCACTTCTGTAGCGGGAGTTTTTAATGAGCAGTTCTTC. Looking up the rest from reference TRBV5-4 and TRBJ2-1 gives the full variable domain: ETGVTQSPTHLIKTRGQQVTLRCSSQSGHNTVSWYQQALGQGPQFIFQYYREEENGRGNFPPRFSGLQFPNYSSELNVNALELDDSALYLCASSTSVAGVFNEQFFGPGTRLTVL.

The chain carries TRBV10-1 and TRBJ2-1; 14 bases match TRBD2. Per the germline V gene, CDR1 is WNHNN and CDR2 is SYGVQD (reference sequence). With V trimmed by 4 bases and J by 7 bases, 3 bases remained unmatched. This CDR3 contains 15 residues. CDR3: CASSVGTSGSNEQFF. The CDR3 DNA reads as TGCGCCAGCAGTGTCGGGACTAGCGGGAGTAATGAGCAGTTCTTC.

The rearrangement links TRBV19 to TRBJ1-4; TRBD1 matches at 8 bases. This CDR3 contains 14 residues. Germline V lookup: CDR1 LNHDA, CDR2 SQIVND (reference sequence). J lost 6 bases, V lost 6 bases, and 6 bases had no gene match. CDR3 sequence: CASRGTGGHEKLFF. CDR3 nucleotide sequence: TGTGCCAGTAGGGGCACAGGGGGACATGAAAAACTGTTTTTT.

The CDR3: CASSAGTGYGYTF. The CDR3 nucleotides are TGTGCCAGCAGTGCCGGGACAGGCTATGGCTACACCTTC. The chain links TRBV6-4 to TRBJ1-2, with 8 positions matching TRBD1. Trimming removed 4 bases from V and 4 bases from J; junction bases left unmatched: 2. CDR3 length equals 13 residues. Looked up from germline, CDR1 is MRHNA and CDR2 is SNTAGT.

The J gene is TRBJ1-2, the V gene TRBV9, with TRBD1 matching over 9 bases. CDR3 length equals 14 residues. Germline values: CDR1 SGDLS, CDR2 YYNGEE. Losses at the gene ends were 5 bases for V and 8 bases for J; bases not matched to a gene: 10. The CDR3 reads CASRPGTGLEGYTF. The CDR3 region has the DNA TGTGCCAGCAGACCAGGGACAGGGTTAGAGGGCTACACCTTC.

The DNA of the CDR3 is TGTGCCAGCCGTCGGGGGACTAGCGGGAGCAATGAGCAGTTCTTC. The encoded protein is CASRRGTSGSNEQFF. V usage is TRBV6-5 and J usage is TRBJ2-1, with 14 nucleotides matching TRBD2. V trimming: 8 bases; J trimming: 6 bases; junction bases outside the gene matches: 6. The CDR3 consists of 15 residues. The germline V gene encodes CDR1 MNHEY and CDR2 SVGAGI.

CDR3: CASKQTDWNTEAFF. Written as DNA, the CDR3 is TGTGCCAGCAAACAGACAGACTGGAACACTGAAGCTTTCTTT. V is TRBV7-9 and J is TRBJ1-1; weak D call: TRBD1 (5 bases). V lost 7 bases to trimming and J lost 1 base, with 13 bases between them. CDR1 is SEHNR and CDR2 is FQNEAQ in the germline V gene (reference sequence). This CDR3 contains 14 residues.

The chain uses TRBV29-1 and TRBJ1-2, with D hard to call. Between the trimmed V and J ends, which lost 3 bases and 3 bases, there was a span of 11 bases. This CDR3 region has 13 residues. The V gene's germline CDR1 is SQVTM and CDR2 ANQGSEA. The CDR3 coding sequence is TGCAGCGTTGATGTAGGAGGATACTATGGCTACACCTTC. This gives the protein CSVDVGGYYGYTF.

J is TRBJ1-6 and V is TRBV2, with 8 nucleotides matching TRBD1. Losses at the gene ends were 1 base for V and 7 bases for J; bases not matched to a gene: 0. Germline assignment: CDR1 SNHLY and CDR2 FYNNEI. CDR3 length equals 14 residues. DNA of the CDR3: TGTGCCAGCAGTGAAGGGACAGGGAATTCACCCCTCCACTTT. Translation gives CASSEGTGNSPLHF. Drawing the rest from reference TRBV2 and TRBJ1-6, the complete variable domain is EPEVTQTPSHQVTQMGQEVILRCVPISNHLYFYWYRQILGQKVEFLVSFYNNEISEKSEIFDDQFSVERPDGSNFTLKIRSTKLEDSAMYFCASSEGTGNSPLHFGNGTRLTVT.

This chain links TRBV6-5 with TRBJ1-2; possibly TRBD1 for D (5 bases). Germline lookup yields CDR1 MNHEY and CDR2 SVGAGI. The V end was cut by 2 bases, the J end by 2 bases, with 6 bases between. The CDR3 is 13 amino acids. CDR3: CASSYGGNYGYTF. The CDR3 region has the DNA TGTGCCAGCAGTTACGGGGGGAACTATGGCTACACCTTC.

This sequence joins TRBV27 and TRBJ2-7, with D unresolved. The CDR3 totals 13 residues. Per the germline V gene, CDR1 is MNHEY and CDR2 is SMNVEV (reference sequence). The V end was cut by 4 bases, the J end by 0 bases, with 7 bases between. The CDR3 loop is CASSSYGSYEQYF. DNA of the CDR3: TGTGCCAGCAGTTCGTACGGCTCCTACGAGCAGTACTTC.

This clone was observed a few times. The chain employs TRBV27 and TRBJ1-4; 7 nucleotides align to TRBD1. The germline V gene encodes CDR1 MNHEY and CDR2 SMNVEV (reference sequence). There are 14 residues in the CDR3. Trimming at V came to 3 bases and at J to 7 bases, leaving 5 bases not matched to a gene. CDR3 sequence (DNA): TGTGCCAGCAGTTTGATAGGGGGCATTGAAAAACTGTTTTTT. The encoded protein is CASSLIGGIEKLFF.

The chain employs TRBV18 and TRBJ1-2; tentatively, D is TRBD1 (5 bases). In germline, CDR1 is KGHSH, CDR2 LQKENI. The germline V and J ends were trimmed by 2 bases and 0 bases, with 10 bases remaining between them. CDR3 length: 15 amino acids. CDR3 region: CASSPGAEPNYGYTF. CDR3 coding DNA: TGTGCCAGCTCACCAGGGGCAGAACCTAACTATGGCTACACCTTC.

This chain connects TRBV12-5 to TRBJ1-4; 10 bases are shared with TRBD1. The CDR3 spans 14 residues. J gave up 8 bases and V 5 bases, and 5 bases lay outside the gene matches. Germline V gene data show CDR1 as LGHNT and CDR2 as FRNRAP. CDR3 in DNA: TGTGCTAGTGGTGTGGGACAGGGGCGGGAAAAACTGTTTTTT. It codes for CASGVGQGREKLFF.

The chain carries TRBV27 and TRBJ2-7, with D tentatively TRBD1 (5 bases). V lost 3 bases and J 2 bases, leaving 14 bases between the germline ends. Germline CDR1 is MNHEY and CDR2 is SMNVEV (reference sequence). The length of the CDR3 is 15 residues. The CDR3 is CASSFGAGIPYEQYV. The DNA for the CDR3 is TGTGCCAGCAGTTTTGGGGCAGGGATCCCCTACGAGCAGTACGTC.

The CDR3 loop reads CASSEQAVLYGYTF. The CDR3 DNA is TGTGCCAGCAGTGAACAAGCGGTTCTTTATGGCTACACCTTC. V usage is TRBV2 and J usage is TRBJ1-2; D gene uncertain. Germline V CDR1 and CDR2: SNHLY, FYNNEI. The CDR3 consists of 14 residues. Trimming shortened V by 2 bases and J by 5 bases, and 12 bases separated the two germline ends. Based on the CDR3 plus reference TRBV2 and TRBJ1-2, the full variable domain is EPEVTQTPSHQVTQMGQEVILRCVPISNHLYFYWYRQILGQKVEFLVSFYNNEISEKSEIFDDQFSVERPDGSNFTLKIRSTKLEDSAMYFCASSEQAVLYGYTFGSGTRLTVV.